The 31 T cell receptor beta chains presented below share a single source sample, sequenced in a study of cytomegalovirus exposure and HLA in healthy donors. Amplification used 60 Vbeta primers and 13 Jbeta primers. Only in-frame clones appear in the TCRdb table, and some are missing; sequencing was by immunoSEQ multiplex PCR. The repertoire holds about 210,000 clones, with roughly 84% as singletons. The sample taken for sequencing was PBMCs. The receptors originated from a girl aged 2-10 years in good health and CMV-seronegative.

J is TRBJ1-5 and V is TRBV10-1, with D maybe TRBD1 (6 bases). Germline values: CDR1 WNHNN, CDR2 SYGVQD (reference sequence). Trimming pared 3 bases from V and 5 bases from J, leaving 11 bases between. This CDR3 region has 14 residues. The CDR3 DNA follows: TGCGCCAGCAGTGATACAGGGCTGGATCAGCCCCAGCATTTT. This sequence encodes CASSDTGLDQPQHF.

This chain joins TRBV19 and TRBJ1-2, with 7 nucleotides matching TRBD1. After removal of 9 bases from V and 6 bases from J, the junction contained 10 bases not matched to a gene. The CDR3 loop spans 13 amino acids. The germline CDR1 and CDR2 sequences are LNHDA and SQIVND (reference sequence). The DNA of the CDR3 is TGTGCCAGCCGGGACAGCAGAGTGGATGGCTACACCTTC. Translating gives CASRDSRVDGYTF.

The chain couples TRBV12-5 to TRBJ2-5, with D perhaps TRBD2 (6 bases). This CDR3 is built from 13 residues. Germline CDR1 reads LGHNT; CDR2 reads FRNRAP. V was trimmed by 4 bases and J by 2 bases, leaving 8 bases between them. CDR3 sequence: CASGYGGQETQYF. In nucleotides, the CDR3 is TGTGCTAGTGGTTACGGGGGACAAGAGACCCAGTACTTC.

This clone was picked up a small number of times. V and J are TRBV14 and TRBJ1-5; the match to TRBD1 covers 7 bases. Germline values: CDR1 SGHDN, CDR2 FVKESK. This CDR3 is built from 20 residues. The J segment lost 6 bases and the V segment lost 1 base, leaving 21 bases of the junction unmatched. The CDR3 is CASSQVRAWAATGMAQPQHF. The CDR3 DNA is TGTGCCAGCAGCCAAGTTAGAGCGTGGGCGGCGACAGGGATGGCTCAGCCCCAGCATTTT.

This chain joins TRBV6-6 and TRBJ1-1, with D possibly being TRBD1 (5 bases). The V and J ends lost 4 bases and 10 bases respectively, with 19 bases between them. Germline V CDR1 and CDR2: MNHNY, SVGAGI (reference sequence). The CDR3 runs to 14 residues. The CDR3 reads CASSSTIQGGSAFF. CDR3 sequence (DNA): TGTGCCAGCAGTTCAACAATCCAGGGAGGGTCAGCTTTCTTT.

This CDR3 reads CAWRSAGRSEQYF. The CDR3 DNA follows: TGTGCCTGGAGGTCTGCGGGACGGAGCGAGCAGTACTTC. The chain has TRBV30 and TRBJ2-7; D is perhaps TRBD2 (6 bases). This CDR3 has 13 amino acids. The germline V and J ends were trimmed by 3 bases and 6 bases, with 15 bases remaining between them. The germline V gene has CDR1 GTSNPN and CDR2 SVGIG (reference sequence).

This clone was recorded once. CDR3 in amino acids: CASSLGTGGANYGYTF. The CDR3 region has the DNA TGCGCCAGCAGCTTGGGGACAGGGGGAGCTAACTATGGCTACACCTTC. V and J are TRBV5-1 and TRBJ1-2; 10 bases are shared with TRBD1. Looked up from germline, CDR1 is SGHRS and CDR2 is YFSETQ. The CDR3 has 16 residues. J was trimmed by 0 bases and V by 0 bases; bases with no gene match: 2.

J is TRBJ1-5 and V is TRBV7-6, with 9 bases that match TRBD1. Germline V gene sequence: CDR1 SGHVS, CDR2 FNYEAQ. J was trimmed by 1 base and V by 5 bases; bases with no gene match: 15. The CDR3 loop spans 19 amino acids. CDR3 bases: TGTGCCAGCAGCCCGTACCCCGTCAACAGGGGGCAGAGCAATCAGCCCCAGCATTTT. Encoded protein: CASSPYPVNRGQSNQPQHF.

V usage is TRBV25-1 and J usage is TRBJ2-3; 8 bases line up with TRBD2. CDR3 length equals 16 residues. Germline assignment: CDR1 MGHDK and CDR2 SYGVNS. The ends lost 10 bases at V and 5 bases at J; junction bases unmatched: 17. CDR3 bases: TGTGCCACGGGGGGGACGGCAAACTATGGGCGAGATACGCAGTATTTT. Residues: CATGGTANYGRDTQYF. Drawing the rest from reference TRBV25-1 and TRBJ2-3, the complete variable domain is EADIYQTPRYLVIGTGKKITLECSQTMGHDKMYWYQQDPGMELHLIHYSYGVNSTEKGDLSSESTVSRIRTEHFPLTLESARPSHTSQYLCATGGTANYGRDTQYFGPGTRLTVL.

This chain links TRBV28 with TRBJ2-7, with D perhaps matching TRBD1 (5 bases). V was clipped by 6 bases and J by 3 bases, with 15 bases between them. The CDR3 length is 14 residues. CDR1 is MDHEN, CDR2 SYDVKM, per germline. CDR3 nucleotides: TGTGCCAGCAGCCCCAAAAGGGGTGGCTACGAGCAGTACTTC. The encoded protein is CASSPKRGGYEQYF.

This chain joins TRBV30 and TRBJ1-1, with TRBD1 matching over 8 bases. J was trimmed by 2 bases and V by 6 bases; bases with no gene match: 8. The CDR3 is made up of 14 amino acids. Germline V CDR1 and CDR2: GTSNPN, SVGIG (reference sequence). The CDR3 nucleotides read TGTGCCTGCCAGAGACAGGGGTCAAACACTGAAGCTTTCTTT. Its protein is CACQRQGSNTEAFF.

V and J are TRBV7-3 and TRBJ2-7; D perhaps matches TRBD1 (5 bases). The CDR3 extends over 13 amino acids. Trimming took 5 bases from V and 4 from J, leaving 12 bases between them. Germline loops: CDR1 SGHTA, CDR2 FQGTGA. In nucleotides, the CDR3 is TGTGCCAGCAGCCTCCCAGGGTGGTACGAGCAGTACTTC. Translating gives CASSLPGWYEQYF.

In DNA, the CDR3 is TGTGCCAGCAGCTTAGCTGGGGGACGGGACAGCTATGGCTACACCTTC. Translated: CASSLAGGRDSYGYTF. The chain has TRBV7-9 and TRBJ1-2; 7 positions match TRBD1. The CDR3 consists of 16 residues. Germline V gene data show CDR1 as SEHNR and CDR2 as FQNEAQ (reference sequence). V shed 0 bases, J shed 4 bases, and the junction held 8 bases outside the gene matches.

V and J are TRBV9 and TRBJ1-4; 8 bases match TRBD1. Trimming removed 4 bases from V and 1 base from J; junction bases left unmatched: 9. Germline V gene lookup returns CDR1 SGDLS and CDR2 YYNGEE. The CDR3 is made up of 17 amino acids. CDR3 region: CASSPRTGQETNEKLFF. The DNA of the CDR3 is TGTGCCAGCAGCCCCCGGACAGGGCAAGAAACTAATGAAAAACTGTTTTTT.

In DNA, the CDR3 is TGTGCCAGCAGTTACTCCGTGCCTAGCTTCCCCTACGAGCAGTACTTC. Translated, it gives CASSYSVPSFPYEQYF. This chain links TRBV6-6 with TRBJ2-7, with D maybe TRBD2 (5 bases). Germline lookup yields CDR1 MNHNY and CDR2 SVGAGI (reference sequence). V was shortened by 0 bases and J by 2 bases, with 14 bases between the two germline ends. The CDR3 is 16 residues long.

The rearrangement joins TRBV19 to TRBJ2-3, with 8 bases aligning to TRBD2. This CDR3 is 15 amino acids long. Germline assignment: CDR1 LNHDA and CDR2 SQIVND (reference sequence). V trimming: 5 bases; J trimming: 4 bases; junction bases outside the gene matches: 8. This CDR3 reads CASSSSGSIADTQYF. The CDR3 DNA follows: TGTGCCAGTAGTTCAAGCGGGAGTATCGCAGATACGCAGTATTTT.

The chain uses TRBV19 and TRBJ2-4, with unresolved D. CDR1 and CDR2 from the germline V gene are LNHDA and SQIVND (reference sequence). The V and J ends lost 1 base and 1 base respectively, with 8 bases between them. The CDR3 extends over 15 amino acids. The CDR3 loop is CASSIGAEAKNIQYF. The CDR3 region has the DNA TGTGCCAGTAGTATAGGGGCAGAGGCCAAAAACATTCAGTACTTC.

This clone was observed once. This sequence joins TRBV28 and TRBJ2-4; 8 bases agree with TRBD1. Per germline, CDR1 MDHEN and CDR2 SYDVKM. The CDR3 runs 15 residues. Trimming at V came to 5 bases and at J to 7 bases, leaving 10 bases not matched to a gene. CDR3 protein: CASSPTGQGGNIQYF. Here the CDR3 DNA reads TGTGCCAGCAGTCCAACAGGACAGGGTGGGAACATTCAGTACTTC.

V and J are TRBV7-6 and TRBJ2-7, with 7 bases lining up with TRBD1. J gave up 3 bases and V 1 base, and 6 bases lay outside the gene matches. Germline V CDR1 and CDR2: SGHVS, FNYEAQ. CDR3 length equals 15 residues. CDR3 sequence (DNA): TGTGCCAGCAGCTTAGAAGCAGGGGGTTACTACGAGCAGTACTTC. Protein sequence: CASSLEAGGYYEQYF.

The genes are TRBV21-1 and TRBJ1-5. TRBV21-1 is shown as a pseudogene. The CDR3 is 15 residues long. CDR3 sequence (DNA): TGTGCCAGCAGCAAATGCGGCGGTCCTCGGCAGCCCCAGCATTTT. This codes for CASSKCGGPRQPQHF.

V is TRBV19 and J is TRBJ1-3; a weak D match, TRBD1 (6 bases). V was pared by 2 bases and J by 0 bases, with 11 bases between. The CDR3 consists of 16 residues. Germline-derived CDR1 and CDR2 are LNHDA and SQIVND (reference sequence). The CDR3 sequence is CASSIPQGHSGNTIYF. The CDR3 nucleotides are TGTGCCAGTAGTATACCCCAGGGACACTCTGGAAACACCATATATTTT.

V is TRBV2 and J is TRBJ2-2; TRBD2 aligns across 8 bases. This CDR3 contains 15 residues. Germline values: CDR1 SNHLY, CDR2 FYNNEI. V lost 5 bases and J lost 4; bases outside the gene matches: 6. CDR3 in amino acids: CASSPRTSPTGELFF. CDR3 DNA sequence: TGTGCCAGCAGTCCCCGGACTAGCCCCACCGGGGAGCTGTTTTTT.

This chain links TRBV10-3 with TRBJ2-3, with TRBD2 matching over 8 bases. The germline gives CDR1 ENHRY, CDR2 SYGVKD. The V gene end was trimmed by 8 bases and the J gene end by 3 bases; junction bases not matched to a gene: 4. The length of the CDR3 is 13 residues. In DNA form, the CDR3 reads TGTGCCATCCGGGCGGGGGGTACAGATACGCAGTATTTT. It codes for CAIRAGGTDTQYF.

The V call is TRBV7-9, the J call TRBJ2-5, with D perhaps matching TRBD1 (5 bases). The germline V gene has CDR1 SEHNR and CDR2 FQNEAQ (reference sequence). V lost 2 bases and J lost 5, with 12 bases in between. CDR3 length equals 14 residues. CDR3 sequence (DNA): TGTGCCAGCAGCTTACCCCAGGGTAGGGAGACCCAGTACTTC. Protein: CASSLPQGRETQYF.

The genes are TRBV30 and TRBJ1-4; TRBD1 matches at 7 bases. CDR1 is GTSNPN and CDR2 is SVGIG in the germline V gene (reference sequence). This CDR3 is 14 amino acids long. The junction had 10 bases not matched to a gene; V was cut back by 5 bases and J by 7 bases. CDR3 in DNA: TGTGCCTGGGGGGTGACAGGGTCGGCTGAAAAACTGTTTTTT. Protein product: CAWGVTGSAEKLFF. Full variable domain (missing parts from reference TRBV30 and TRBJ1-4): SQTIHQWPATLVQPVGSPLSLECTVEGTSNPNLYWYRQAAGRGLQLLFYSVGIGQISSEVPQNLSASRPQDRQFILSSKKLLLSDSGFYLCAWGVTGSAEKLFFGSGTQLSVL.

The rearrangement uses TRBV27 and TRBJ2-3; 11 bases agree with TRBD2. CDR3 length: 17 residues. Germline CDR1 reads MNHEY; CDR2 reads SMNVEV (reference sequence). V trimming: 2 bases; J trimming: 2 bases; junction bases outside the gene matches: 6. The chain's CDR3 is CASSLGASGGPTDTQYF. The CDR3 DNA follows: TGTGCCAGCAGTTTAGGGGCTAGCGGGGGGCCCACAGATACGCAGTATTTT.

V is TRBV9 and J is TRBJ2-7, with TRBD1 identical over 7 bases. The junction had 15 bases not matched to a gene; V was cut back by 3 bases and J by 6 bases. The CDR3 runs to 16 residues. Germline CDR1 SGDLS, CDR2 YYNGEE. This chain's CDR3 is CASSAGQQGRYSEQYF. The DNA for the CDR3 is TGTGCCAGCAGCGCGGGACAACAGGGGCGATATTCCGAGCAGTACTTC.

This clone has a handful of counts. The genes are TRBV5-1 and TRBJ2-3; 9 bases fit TRBD2. The V gene end was trimmed by 1 base and the J gene end by 1 base; junction bases not matched to a gene: 1. Germline V CDR1 and CDR2: SGHRS, YFSETQ. CDR3 length: 15 amino acids. The CDR3 here is CASSLQRGGTDTQYF. Here the CDR3 DNA reads TGCGCCAGCAGCTTGCAGCGGGGGGGCACAGATACGCAGTATTTT.

CDR3 nucleotide sequence: TGTGCCAGCAGCTTGGGACTAGCGGGAGGGGGATACGAGCAGTACTTC. This gives the protein CASSLGLAGGGYEQYF. The genes are TRBV5-5 and TRBJ2-7; 14 bases fit TRBD2. Germline trimming cut 0 bases from V and 4 bases from J; bases unmatched to any gene: 3. Germline CDR1 is SGHKS and CDR2 is YYEKEE (reference sequence). The CDR3 contains 16 residues.

The genes are TRBV4-1 and TRBJ1-1; 7 positions agree with TRBD1. The CDR3 consists of 14 residues. Germline loops: CDR1 MGHRA, CDR2 YSYEKL. Germline trimming cut 2 bases from V and 1 base from J; bases unmatched to any gene: 1. CDR3 nucleotides: TGCGCCAGCAGCCAATGGGACAGGAACACTGAAGCTTTCTTT. Amino acids: CASSQWDRNTEAFF.

This chain links TRBV14 with TRBJ2-3, with a possible D match to TRBD1 (6 bases). This CDR3 is 16 amino acids long. The germline CDR1 and CDR2 sequences are SGHDN and FVKESK. V gave up 3 bases and J gave up 0 bases, with 13 bases separating them. As DNA, the CDR3 is TGTGCCAGCAGCCAGTTTGGGGACATGAGCACAGATACGCAGTATTTT. It encodes CASSQFGDMSTDTQYF. Based on the CDR3 plus reference TRBV14 and TRBJ2-3, the full variable domain is EAGVTQFPSHSVIEKGQTVTLRCDPISGHDNLYWYRRVMGKEIKFLLHFVKESKQDESGMPNNRFLAERTGGTYSTLKVQPAELEDSGVYFCASSQFGDMSTDTQYFGPGTRLTVL.